The clone carrying this T cell receptor beta chain has more than one count but fewer than ten. Its cognate antigen is unknown. These data belong to a study of cytomegalovirus exposure and HLA in healthy donors. Use of 60 Vbeta and 13 Jbeta primers characterized the PCR. Produced via immunoSEQ multiplex PCR; TCRdb's table is partial and in-frame only. The sample contains about 300,000 clones, about nine tenths of which appear only once. General study points: There was a cluster of highly shared sequence variants that was likely a sequencing artifact. In a later analysis, parvovirus B19, influenza, CMV and Epstein-Barr virus appeared linked to several top co-occurrence clusters. Some V segments, TRBV6-2 and TRBV6-3 among them, were indistinguishable and were therefore excluded.

Likely unrecorded immune exposures existed in these nominally healthy donors. Germline V gene lookup returns CDR1 SGHRS and CDR2 YFSETQ. V was shortened by 3 bases and J by 4 bases, with 11 bases between the two germline ends. The CDR3 is 13 residues long. The clonotype was recovered from a man aged 40-50 years in good health and CMV-seropositive. The chain is built from TRBV5-1 and TRBJ2-7, with D maybe TRBD1 (5 bases). Sequencing was performed on PBMCs. CDR3 amino acids: CASSWATGYEQYF. In DNA form, the CDR3 reads TGCGCCAGCAGCTGGGCAACAGGTTACGAGCAGTACTTC.